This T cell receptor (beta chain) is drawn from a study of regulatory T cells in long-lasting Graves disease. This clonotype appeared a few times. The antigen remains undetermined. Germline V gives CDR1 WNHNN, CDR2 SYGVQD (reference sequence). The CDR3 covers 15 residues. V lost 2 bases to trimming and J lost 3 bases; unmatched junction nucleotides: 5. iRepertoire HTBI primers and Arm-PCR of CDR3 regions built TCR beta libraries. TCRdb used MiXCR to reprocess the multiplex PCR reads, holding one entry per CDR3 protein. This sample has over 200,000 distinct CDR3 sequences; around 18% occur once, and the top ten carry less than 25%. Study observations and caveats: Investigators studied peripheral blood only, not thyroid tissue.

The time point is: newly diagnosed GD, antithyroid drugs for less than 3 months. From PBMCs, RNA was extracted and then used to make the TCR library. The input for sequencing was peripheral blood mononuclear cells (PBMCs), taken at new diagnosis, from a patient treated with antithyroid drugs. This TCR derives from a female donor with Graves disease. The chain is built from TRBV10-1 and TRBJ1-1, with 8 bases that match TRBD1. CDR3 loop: CASSETGGWDTEAFF. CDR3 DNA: TGCGCCAGCAGTGAGACAGGGGGATGGGACACTGAAGCTTTCTTT.